The 29 T cell receptor beta chains given below trace back to one sample, sequenced in a study of CD4 and CD8 cells across lung adenocarcinoma regions. TCRdb used MiXCR to reprocess the PCR reads, holding one entry per CDR3 protein. Counted here are about 14,000 distinct CDR3 sequences, approximately 43% occurring once; the ten biggest clones make up around a sixth. Sequencing was done on a sample of CD4+ T cells from the center of a lung tumor. The origin of the receptors is a male donor with lung adenocarcinoma. The CD4 and CD8 labels of this study may be unreliable.

The chain employs TRBV7-2 and TRBJ2-4; D assignment may be TRBD1 or TRBD2 (5 bases each). Trimming left V 4 bases short and J 13 bases short, with 17 bases between. The CDR3 is 13 residues long. Germline values: CDR1 SGHTA, CDR2 FQGNSA. CDR3 residues: CASSCRGSNTQYF. The CDR3 DNA reads as TGTGCCAGCAGCTGCCGGGGCTCAAACACCCAGTACTTC. The full variable domain, in which reference TRBV7-2 and TRBJ2-4 provide the parts outside the CDR3, is GAGVSQSPSNKVTEKGKDVELRCDPISGHTALYWYRQSLGQGLEFLIYFQGNSAPDKSGLPSDRFSAERTGGSVSTLTIQRTQQEDSAVYLCASSCRGSNTQYFGAGTRLSVL.

In its sample, this clonotype was seen a few times. The chain couples TRBV6-1 to TRBJ1-1; D is ambiguous. CDR3 length equals 13 residues. Trimming took off 2 bases at V and 1 base at J, with 5 bases between the two ends. Germline V CDR1 and CDR2: MNHNS, SASEGT. As DNA, the CDR3 is TGTGCCAGCAGTGAACAAGGGAACACTGAAGCTTTCTTT. Its translation is CASSEQGNTEAFF.

By sample fraction, this clonotype is medium-sized. The V call is TRBV6-5, the J call TRBJ2-5; D gene uncertain. TRBJ2-7 explains the end of the DNA better; the J call may be wrong. This CDR3 spans 12 amino acids. Germline-derived CDR1 and CDR2 are MNHEY and SVGAGI. This chain's CDR3 is CASTLDLYEQYF. The CDR3 bases are TGTGCCAGCACTCTAGACCTCTACGAGCAGTACTTC.

In the case of this clonotype: At one boundary the junction diverges from the germline segment, which might be a read error. The chain joins TRBV27 to TRBJ2-3, with 7 bases lining up with TRBD1. The CDR3 is made up of 16 amino acids. The V gene's germline CDR1 is MNHEY and CDR2 SMNVEV (reference sequence). The CDR3 loop reads CASKAFEAGITGAQFF. CDR3 DNA: TGTGCCAGCAAGGCCTTTGAGGCTGGGATCACAGGGGCGCAGTTTTTT.

The V call is TRBV5-1, the J call TRBJ2-6; D unresolved. Germline V gene data show CDR1 as SGHRS and CDR2 as YFSETQ. The CDR3 extends over 15 amino acids. The V and J ends lost 0 bases and 0 bases respectively, with 4 bases between them. CDR3 loop: CASSLGNSGANVLTF. The CDR3 nucleotides read TGCGCCAGCAGCTTGGGGAACTCTGGGGCCAACGTCCTGACTTTC.

The chain combines TRBV6-1 with TRBJ2-2; TRBD1 agrees at 8 bases. With 1 base clipped from V and 7 bases from J, the junction kept 8 bases outside the gene matches. The CDR3 contains 16 residues. Germline V gene sequence: CDR1 MNHNS, CDR2 SASEGT. DNA of the CDR3: TGTGCCAGCAGTGAAGTAGGACAGGGTAGTGGCGGGGAGCTGTTTTTT. Its protein is CASSEVGQGSGGELFF.

The genes are TRBV27 and TRBJ2-4, with 7 positions matching TRBD2. Germline lookup yields CDR1 MNHEY and CDR2 SMNVEV (reference sequence). V shed 1 base, J shed 13 bases, and the junction held 16 bases outside the gene matches. The CDR3 runs to 16 residues. The DNA of the CDR3 is TGTGCCAGCAGTTTATTTGCGGGCGGGGGAGGTAATGAGCAGTACTTC. Translation: CASSLFAGGGGNEQYF.

Of note for this clonotype: One end of the junction is discordant with germline, which a read error may explain. This rearrangement joins TRBV4-2 to TRBJ2-4, with D tentatively TRBD1 or TRBD2 (5 bases each). The germline V gene has CDR1 LGHNA and CDR2 YNFKEQ. This CDR3 has 16 amino acids. CDR3 region: CASSHSGLSAKDIQYF. DNA of the CDR3: TGTGCCAGCAGCCACTCGGGGCTGTCCGCCAAAGATATTCAGTATTTC.

This clonotype has more than one count but fewer than ten. The chain is built from TRBV11-2 and TRBJ2-1; D is perhaps TRBD1 (5 bases). The CDR3 consists of 12 residues. Trimming took 6 bases from V and 8 from J, leaving 11 bases between them. CDR1 is SGHAT and CDR2 is FQNNGV in the germline V gene. The CDR3 sequence: CASRRIGDEQFF. CDR3 nucleotide sequence: TGTGCCAGCAGACGTATAGGGGATGAGCAGTTCTTC.

In its sample, this clonotype was seen a few times. V usage is TRBV5-1 and J usage is TRBJ2-5; TRBD1 matches 8 bases. Unmatched junction bases numbered 6, after V lost 4 bases and J lost 1 base. Germline values: CDR1 SGHRS, CDR2 YFSETQ. The CDR3 is 15 residues long. The CDR3: CASSPGQGGQETQYF. Here the CDR3 DNA reads TGCGCCAGCAGCCCCGGACAGGGAGGCCAAGAGACCCAGTACTTC.

This clonotype is medium-sized. The chain couples TRBV6-1 to TRBJ2-1; TRBD2 matches 7 bases. The length of the CDR3 is 16 residues. Germline loops: CDR1 MNHNS, CDR2 SASEGT. The V gene end was trimmed by 3 bases and the J gene end by 0 bases; junction bases not matched to a gene: 5. CDR3 sequence (DNA): TGTGCCAGCAGTGATTTTGGCGGGAGCTCCTACAATGAGCAGTTCTTC. It specifies CASSDFGGSSYNEQFF.

There are many counts of this clonotype. This sequence joins TRBV6-1 and TRBJ1-1; a weak D match, TRBD1 (6 bases). With 4 bases removed from V and 7 bases from J, the gap between germline ends came to 16 bases. This CDR3 is 14 amino acids long. CDR1 MNHNS and CDR2 SASEGT come from the germline V gene. CDR3 residues: CASSVRGEIVEAFF. CDR3 nucleotide sequence: TGTGCCAGCAGTGTCAGGGGCGAAATAGTTGAAGCTTTCTTT.

On this clonotype itself: A junction end diverges from the germline sequence, so it may reflect a read error. The V call is TRBV6-1, the J call TRBJ2-6, with a weak D call TRBD1 (5 bases). The V gene's germline CDR1 is MNHNS and CDR2 SASEGT. CDR3 length equals 15 residues. The CDR3, as DNA: TGTGCCAGCAGTGAAGGACACTCTGGGGCCTACGTGCAGTCCTTC. It yields the protein CASSEGHSGAYVQSF.

The chain couples TRBV10-3 to TRBJ2-4; D possibly matches TRBD1 or TRBD2 (6 bases each). The CDR3 runs 14 residues. Germline-derived CDR1 and CDR2 are ENHRY and SYGVKD. For the CDR3, the DNA is TGTGCGGGGCTCGGGGGCCATGACAAAGACACCCAGTACTTC. Residues: CAGLGGHDKDTQYF.

Comments on this clonotype: At one boundary the junction diverges from the germline segment, which might be a read error. The chain is built from TRBV6-5 and TRBJ2-3; tentatively, D is TRBD1 or TRBD2 (6 bases each). Germline V gene lookup returns CDR1 MNHEY and CDR2 SVGAGI. CDR3 size: 15 residues. CDR3 in amino acids: CGSRYGGSSTDTQYF. The DNA of the CDR3 is TGTGGCAGCAGGTACGGGGGCTCTAGCACAGATACGCAGTACTTT.

By sample share, this clonotype is medium-sized. The chain couples TRBV6-5 to TRBJ2-1, with 7 bases fitting TRBD1. With the DNA end fitting TRBJ2-5 better, the J assignment may be wrong. This CDR3 is 14 amino acids long. Per the germline V gene, CDR1 is MNHEY and CDR2 is SVGAGI. In DNA form, the CDR3 reads TGTGCCAGCAGTTATTTTGCAGGGGGAGAGACCCAGTACTTC. Amino acids: CASSYFAGGETQYF.

This clonotype was counted between two and nine times. J is TRBJ2-3 and V is TRBV20-1, with 9 bases that match TRBD2. The junction had 6 bases not matched to a gene; V was cut back by 3 bases and J by 2 bases. Germline values: CDR1 DFQATT, CDR2 SNEGSKA (reference sequence). CDR3 length equals 15 residues. CDR3 region: CSASGIAGDTDTQYF. For the CDR3, the DNA is TGCAGTGCTAGTGGGATAGCGGGAGACACAGATACGCAGTATTTT.

Of note for this clonotype: Just one base apart from a much larger clone, this may be a read error. The chain recombines TRBV6-4 with TRBJ2-4; weak D call: TRBD2 (6 bases). The CDR3 sequence is 13 residues long. Germline V gives CDR1 MRHNA, CDR2 SNTAGT. V was trimmed by 4 bases and J by 13 bases, leaving 17 bases between them. CDR3 DNA sequence: TGTGCCAGCAGTGTAGTCCGGGGGAATGAGCAGTACTTC. This gives the protein CASSVVRGNEQYF.

Comment on this clonotype: A much larger clone lies one base from this, so it may be a read error. The V call is TRBV7-6, the J call TRBJ2-1; no clear D. Trimming removed 1 base at V and 10 bases at J, with 17 bases between. Germline CDR1 is SGHVS and CDR2 is FNYEAQ. CDR3 size: 15 residues. This CDR3 reads CASSLGLDPTYEQFF. CDR3 sequence (DNA): TGTGCCAGCAGCTTAGGGCTAGACCCAACATACGAGCAGTTCTTC.

By sample share, this clonotype is medium-sized (0.01 to 0.1%). This sequence joins TRBV10-1 and TRBJ2-3, with D possibly matching TRBD1 (5 bases). The CDR3 runs to 14 residues. CDR1 and CDR2 (germline): WNHNN, SYGVQD (reference sequence). With 0 bases removed from V and 4 bases from J, the gap between germline ends came to 8 bases. This CDR3 reads CASSESTGSDTQYF. The CDR3, as DNA: TGCGCCAGCAGTGAGTCTACAGGTTCAGATACGCAGTATTTT.

At least ten counts were recorded for this clonotype. The rearrangement links TRBV7-6 to TRBJ2-1; TRBD2 agrees at 7 bases. The CDR3 is 15 amino acids. The trim removed 0 bases at V and 2 bases at J, leaving 1 base unmatched. Germline assignment: CDR1 SGHVS and CDR2 FNYEAQ. CDR3 sequence reads: CASSLAGGPYNEQFF. The CDR3 nucleotides read TGTGCCAGCAGCTTAGCGGGAGGGCCCTACAATGAGCAGTTCTTC.

The chain links TRBV9 to TRBJ2-3, with 9 bases fitting TRBD1. The ends lost 0 bases at V and 4 bases at J; junction bases unmatched: 0. Germline CDR1 is SGDLS and CDR2 is YYNGEE. The CDR3 contains 14 residues. The CDR3 loop is CASSVGQGADTQYF. DNA for the CDR3: TGTGCCAGCAGCGTAGGACAGGGGGCAGATACGCAGTATTTT. The full variable domain, rest sourced from reference TRBV9 and TRBJ2-3, is DSGVTQTPKHLITATGQRVTLRCSPRSGDLSVYWYQQSLDQGLQFLIQYYNGEERAKGNILERFSAQQFPDLHSELNLSSLELGDSALYFCASSVGQGADTQYFGPGTRLTVL.

This clonotype rates as medium-sized (0.01 to 0.1%). The V and J genes are TRBV11-3 and TRBJ2-5; D call uncertain. Trimming removed 1 base at V and 2 bases at J, with 11 bases between. This CDR3 has 15 amino acids. In germline, CDR1 is SGHNT, CDR2 YENEEA. CDR3 amino acids: CASSLVGGEQETQYF. DNA of the CDR3: TGTGCCAGCAGCTTAGTAGGTGGCGAACAAGAGACCCAGTACTTC.

With regard to this clonotype: The conserved phenylalanine or tryptophan is not found at the CDR3 terminus, so this likely reflects a read error. For the CDR3, the DNA is TGTGCCAGCAGTTACCGACGGATAACGGCGGGAGAAAAAAAAGAGTCCCAGTTCTCC. Encoded protein: CASSYRRITAGEKKESQFS. The V gene is TRBV6-5, the J gene TRBJ2-5; 7 bases fit TRBD2. TRBJ2-1 matches the DNA end more closely, so the J call is doubtful. CDR1 and CDR2 from the germline V gene are MNHEY and SVGAGI. The CDR3 runs 19 residues.

The table lists this clonotype with a few counts. V and J are TRBV28 and TRBJ2-1; TRBD2 matches at 12 bases. The CDR3 covers 15 residues. Germline V gene data show CDR1 as MDHEN and CDR2 as SYDVKM. The V segment lost 5 bases and the J segment 4 bases; nucleotides outside the gene matches: 3. CDR3 residues: CASSRTSGTYNEQFF. In DNA form, the CDR3 reads TGTGCCAGCAGTCGGACTAGCGGGACGTACAATGAGCAGTTCTTC.

The rearrangement uses TRBV7-3 and TRBJ2-1; the match to TRBD1 covers 9 bases. Per the germline V gene, CDR1 is SGHTA and CDR2 is FQGTGA. V was pared by 5 bases and J by 7 bases, with 9 bases of the junction left unmatched. The CDR3 totals 15 residues. CDR3 nucleotides: TGTGCCAGCAGCCCCGGGACAGGGATTATGAATGAGCAGTTCTTC. Its translation: CASSPGTGIMNEQFF.

CDR3 amino acids: CASSQEMTDYEQYF. For the CDR3, the DNA is TGTGCCAGCAGCCAAGAGATGACGGATTACGAGCAGTACTTC. The chain employs TRBV4-2 and TRBJ2-5, with unresolved D. The J call could be wrong; TRBJ2-7 is a better fit for the DNA end. The length of the CDR3 is 14 residues. Germline lookup yields CDR1 LGHNA and CDR2 YNFKEQ.

This clonotype was seen at least ten times. The V gene is TRBV6-5, the J gene TRBJ2-3; 7 bases agree with TRBD1. The germline gives CDR1 MNHEY, CDR2 SVGAGI. The J segment lost 4 bases and the V segment lost 2 bases, leaving 6 bases of the junction unmatched. The CDR3 spans 15 residues. The CDR3: CASSYQTGRADTQYF. The CDR3 nucleotides are TGTGCCAGCAGTTACCAGACAGGGCGGGCAGATACGCAGTATTTT.

The chain carries TRBV6-5 and TRBJ2-1, with D perhaps matching TRBD2 (6 bases). TRBJ2-7 explains the end of the DNA better; the J call may be wrong. Looked up from germline, CDR1 is MNHEY and CDR2 is SVGAGI. CDR3 length: 13 residues. The CDR3 DNA reads TGTGCCAGCAGCTACCGGGAGACCTACGAGCAGTACTTC. Protein sequence: CASSYRETYEQYF.